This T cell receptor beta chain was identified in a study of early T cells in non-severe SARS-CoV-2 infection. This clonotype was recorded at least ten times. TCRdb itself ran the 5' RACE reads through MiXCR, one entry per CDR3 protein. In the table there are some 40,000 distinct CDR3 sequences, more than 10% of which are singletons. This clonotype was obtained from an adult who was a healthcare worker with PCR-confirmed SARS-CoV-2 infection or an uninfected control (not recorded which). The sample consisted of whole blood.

CDR3 protein: CASARLDNTGELFF. CDR3 DNA: TGTGCCAGCGCCCGCCTGGATAACACCGGGGAGCTGTTTTTT. V usage is TRBV12-3 or TRBV12-4 and J usage is TRBJ2-2; D is ambiguous. Between the trimmed V and J ends, which lost 8 bases and 2 bases, there was a span of 12 bases. The CDR3 covers 14 residues.